This is a list of T cell receptor beta chains from one sample in a study of blood T cell repertoires in COVID-19. Sequenced by immunoSEQ multiplex PCR; TCRdb stores in-frame clones only, minus some. Among approximately 290,000 clones listed, approximately 83% were seen once. Source material: PBMCs or T cells enriched from blood (not recorded which). Receptors originate from a woman aged 25-40 years who had recovered from COVID-19. Each CDR3 is given with its conserved first and last residue. A D gene is named only where the DNA matches it firmly. Not every row has a clone size; where given, it reads once, few, many or a size class.

D: TRBD1
V: TRBV3-1/TRBV3-2
J: TRBJ2-2
size: .
length: 16
CDR3: CASSLQGGPNTGELFF
DNA: TGTGCCAGCAGCCTCCAAGGGGGCCCGAACACCGGGGAGCTGTTTTTT

D: .
V: TRBV29-1
J: TRBJ2-2
size: .
length: 16
CDR3: CSVEDPNRANTGELFF
DNA: TGCAGCGTTGAAGATCCGAACAGAGCAAACACCGGGGAGCTGTTTTTT

D: TRBD2
V: TRBV6-5
J: TRBJ2-2
size: .
length: 15
CDR3: CASSNGLAGTGELFF
DNA: TGTGCCAGCAGCAATGGACTAGCGGGCACCGGGGAGCTGTTTTTT

D: TRBD2
V: TRBV5-8
J: TRBJ2-3
size: .
length: 15
CDR3: CASSVLAGSTDTQYF
DNA: TGTGCCAGCAGCGTATTAGCGGGGAGCACAGATACGCAGTATTTT

D: .
V: TRBV11-2
J: TRBJ2-7
size: once
length: 11
CDR3: CASSPSYEQYF
DNA: TGTGCCAGCAGCCCTTCTTACGAGCAGTACTTC

D: .
V: TRBV9
J: TRBJ2-2
size: .
length: 16
CDR3: CASSGLTAGNTGELFF
DNA: TGTGCCAGCAGCGGTTTGACAGCGGGGAACACCGGGGAGCTGTTTTTT

D: TRBD1
V: TRBV14
J: TRBJ1-1
size: .
length: 17
CDR3: CASSPDRGSRMNTEAFF
DNA: TGTGCCAGCAGCCCCGACAGGGGCAGTCGGATGAACACTGAAGCTTTCTTT

D: .
V: TRBV25-1
J: TRBJ1-1
size: .
length: 14
CDR3: CASRPTGSGTEAFF
DNA: TGTGCCAGCAGGCCTACAGGGTCCGGGACTGAAGCTTTCTTT

D: TRBD1
V: TRBV6-5
J: TRBJ2-4
size: .
length: 14
CDR3: CASSYSPGGNIQYF
DNA: TGTGCCAGCAGTTACAGCCCAGGGGGAAACATTCAGTACTTC

D: TRBD1
V: TRBV28
J: TRBJ1-2
size: .
length: 15
CDR3: CASSLPGTGGYGYTF
DNA: TGTGCCAGCAGTTTACCCGGGACAGGGGGCTATGGCTACACCTTC

D: TRBD1
V: TRBV23-1
J: TRBJ2-7
size: .
length: 17
CDR3: CASSQVRNRGPYYEQYF
DNA: TGCGCCAGCAGTCAAGTGCGCAACAGGGGCCCCTACTACGAGCAGTACTTC

D: TRBD2
V: TRBV5-8
J: TRBJ2-3
size: .
length: 15
CDR3: CASSSSGRGTDTQYF
DNA: TGTGCCAGCAGCTCTAGCGGGAGGGGGACAGATACGCAGTATTTT

D: TRBD2
V: TRBV7-8
J: TRBJ2-7
size: .
length: 15
CDR3: CASSLEGAGDYEQYF
DNA: TGTGCCAGCAGCTTAGAAGGCGCGGGGGACTACGAGCAGTACTTC

D: TRBD1
V: TRBV18
J: TRBJ2-7
size: .
length: 17
CDR3: CASSPTTSGTGTSEQYF
DNA: TGTGCCAGCTCACCTACCACGTCCGGGACAGGGACGTCCGAGCAGTACTTC

D: .
V: TRBV19
J: TRBJ1-5
size: .
length: 14
CDR3: CASREGTSNQPQHF
DNA: TGTGCCAGTAGGGAGGGGACGAGCAATCAGCCCCAGCATTTT

D: .
V: TRBV2
J: TRBJ1-1
size: .
length: 15
CDR3: CASSERTGQNTEAFF
DNA: TGTGCCAGCAGTGAAAGGACGGGACAGAACACTGAAGCTTTCTTT

D: .
V: TRBV12-2
J: TRBJ2-7
size: .
length: 20
CDR3: CASRLEGPGLAGGQPYEQYF
DNA: TGTGCAAGTCGCTTAGAGGGGCCGGGACTAGCGGGAGGGCAGCCCTACGAGCAGTACTTC

D: TRBD1
V: TRBV30
J: TRBJ1-5
size: .
length: 14
CDR3: CAWSKGDRRQPQHF
DNA: TGTGCCTGGAGTAAAGGGGACAGACGTCAGCCCCAGCATTTT

D: .
V: TRBV6-5
J: TRBJ1-4
size: .
length: 14
CDR3: CATRQEGTNEKLFF
DNA: TGTGCCACCCGTCAGGAGGGAACTAATGAAAAACTGTTTTTT

D: TRBD1
V: TRBV11-2
J: TRBJ1-1
size: once
length: 15
CDR3: CASSFTGVGNTEAFF
DNA: TGTGCCAGCAGCTTCACAGGGGTGGGGAACACTGAAGCTTTCTTT

D: TRBD1
V: TRBV5-1
J: TRBJ1-2
size: .
length: 16
CDR3: CASSLGDRGTNYGYTF
DNA: TGCGCCAGCAGCTTGGGGGACAGGGGGACTAACTATGGCTACACCTTC

D: .
V: TRBV5-1
J: TRBJ1-2
size: .
length: 14
CDR3: CASSLDRVGKGYTF
DNA: TGCGCCAGCAGCTTGGACAGGGTCGGTAAGGGCTACACCTTC

D: .
V: TRBV5-1
J: TRBJ1-6
size: .
length: 17
CDR3: CASAPSIGSSYNSPLHF
DNA: TGCGCCAGCGCACCTTCGATAGGGAGCTCCTATAATTCACCCCTCCACTTT

D: .
V: TRBV10-3
J: TRBJ1-2
size: .
length: 21
CDR3: CAISESKLKWGSEGTSYGYTF
DNA: TGTGCCATCAGTGAGTCGAAGCTAAAGTGGGGTTCGGAGGGAACTTCCTATGGCTACACCTTC

D: TRBD1
V: TRBV6-5
J: TRBJ1-5
size: .
length: 16
CDR3: CASSSGQGVPLRPQHF
DNA: TGTGCCAGCAGTTCGGGACAGGGGGTCCCTCTTCGGCCCCAGCATTTT

D: .
V: TRBV28
J: TRBJ1-1
size: .
length: 11
CDR3: CASSYRQLAFF
DNA: TGTGCCAGCAGTTATCGACAGTTGGCTTTCTTT

D: TRBD1
V: TRBV5-1
J: TRBJ2-2
size: .
length: 13
CDR3: CASSLQGAGELFF
DNA: TGCGCCAGCAGCTTGCAGGGGGCCGGGGAGCTGTTTTTT

D: .
V: TRBV2
J: TRBJ2-7
size: .
length: 13
CDR3: CASNPGGIYEQYF
DNA: TGTGCCAGCAACCCTGGCGGGATCTACGAGCAGTACTTC

D: TRBD2
V: TRBV6-5
J: TRBJ2-3
size: .
length: 16
CDR3: CASSYLSGRASDTQYF
DNA: TGTGCCAGCAGTTACCTTAGCGGGAGGGCTTCAGATACGCAGTATTTT

D: .
V: TRBV15
J: TRBJ1-1
size: .
length: 15
CDR3: CATSRVYGGGTEAFF
DNA: TGTGCCACCAGCAGAGTCTATGGGGGGGGCACTGAAGCTTTCTTT

D: TRBD1
V: TRBV10-3
J: TRBJ1-2
size: .
length: 14
CDR3: CAIARTGTAEGYTF
DNA: TGTGCCATCGCCAGGACAGGGACGGCGGAAGGCTACACCTTC

D: TRBD1
V: TRBV2
J: TRBJ1-5
size: .
length: 15
CDR3: CASRVDRKHNQPQHF
DNA: TGTGCCAGCAGGGTGGACAGGAAACACAATCAGCCCCAGCATTTT

D: TRBD1
V: TRBV6-6
J: TRBJ1-6
size: .
length: 15
CDR3: CASSRQGLAHSPLHF
DNA: TGTGCCAGCAGTAGACAGGGGCTCGCACATTCACCCCTCCACTTT

D: TRBD2
V: TRBV6-5
J: TRBJ2-1
size: .
length: 13
CDR3: CASPAGGLNEQFF
DNA: TGTGCCAGCCCAGCGGGGGGGCTGAATGAGCAGTTCTTC

D: TRBD1
V: TRBV7-6
J: TRBJ2-1
size: .
length: 15
CDR3: CASSSSGGLFAEQFF
DNA: TGTGCCAGCAGCTCATCAGGGGGTCTCTTCGCTGAGCAGTTCTTC

D: .
V: TRBV28
J: TRBJ2-3
size: .
length: 16
CDR3: CASSPQRRDSTDTQYF
DNA: TGTGCCAGCAGTCCCCAGCGGCGGGATAGCACAGATACGCAGTATTTT

D: .
V: TRBV5-1
J: TRBJ1-1
size: .
length: 11
CDR3: CASSSNSLAFF
DNA: TGCGCCAGCAGCTCGAACTCTCTGGCTTTCTTT

D: .
V: TRBV15
J: TRBJ1-1
size: .
length: 16
CDR3: CATSRERGGRNTEAFF
DNA: TGTGCCACCAGCAGAGAGAGGGGGGGAAGGAACACTGAAGCTTTCTTT

D: TRBD2
V: TRBV4-1
J: TRBJ2-7
size: .
length: 17
CDR3: CASSPLESGRAPYEQYF
DNA: TGCGCCAGCAGCCCGTTGGAGAGCGGGAGGGCCCCCTACGAGCAGTACTTC

D: .
V: TRBV5-1
J: TRBJ1-1
size: few
length: 13
CDR3: CASRGLLNTEAFF
DNA: TGCGCCAGCAGGGGGCTCCTGAACACTGAAGCTTTCTTT

D: TRBD1
V: TRBV5-1
J: TRBJ1-1
size: .
length: 14
CDR3: CASSFGTEHTEAFF
DNA: TGCGCCAGCAGCTTCGGGACAGAGCACACTGAAGCTTTCTTT

D: .
V: TRBV18
J: TRBJ1-5
size: .
length: 13
CDR3: CASSQGFDQPQHF
DNA: TGTGCCAGCTCGCAGGGATTCGATCAGCCCCAGCATTTT